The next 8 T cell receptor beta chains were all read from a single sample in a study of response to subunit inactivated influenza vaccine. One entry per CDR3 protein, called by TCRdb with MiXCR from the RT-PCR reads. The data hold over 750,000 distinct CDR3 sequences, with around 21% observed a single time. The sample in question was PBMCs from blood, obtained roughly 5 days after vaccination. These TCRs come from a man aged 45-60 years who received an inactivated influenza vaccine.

The DNA of the CDR3 is TGCGCCAGCAGCCTTGGACTAGCGGGAGTCTCCACCGGGGAGCTGTTTTTT. It translates to CASSLGLAGVSTGELFF. V and J are TRBV5-1 and TRBJ2-2, with 13 bases that match TRBD2. Trimming cost V 4 bases and J 4 bases; bases outside gene matches: 7. This CDR3 has 17 residues. Germline V lookup: CDR1 SGHRS, CDR2 YFSETQ.

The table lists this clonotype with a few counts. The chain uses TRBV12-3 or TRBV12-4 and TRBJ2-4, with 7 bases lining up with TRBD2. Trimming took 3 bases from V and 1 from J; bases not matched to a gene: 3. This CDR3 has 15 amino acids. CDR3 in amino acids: CASSFREAAKNIQYF. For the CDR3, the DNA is TGTGCCAGCAGTTTCCGGGAGGCGGCCAAAAACATTCAGTACTTC.

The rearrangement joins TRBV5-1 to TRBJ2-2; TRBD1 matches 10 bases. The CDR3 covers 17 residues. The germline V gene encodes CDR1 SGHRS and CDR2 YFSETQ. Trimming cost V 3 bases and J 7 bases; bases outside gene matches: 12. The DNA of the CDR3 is TGCGCCAGCAGCTCTTCCGGGACAGGGGTTCGGAGCGGGGAGCTGTTTTTT. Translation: CASSSSGTGVRSGELFF.

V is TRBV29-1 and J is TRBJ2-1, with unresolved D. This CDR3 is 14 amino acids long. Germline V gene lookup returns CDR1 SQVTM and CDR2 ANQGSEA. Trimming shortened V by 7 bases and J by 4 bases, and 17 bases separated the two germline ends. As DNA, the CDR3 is TGCAGCGCCGCTGGGGTTGCTCTGTACAATGAGCAGTTCTTC. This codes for CSAAGVALYNEQFF.

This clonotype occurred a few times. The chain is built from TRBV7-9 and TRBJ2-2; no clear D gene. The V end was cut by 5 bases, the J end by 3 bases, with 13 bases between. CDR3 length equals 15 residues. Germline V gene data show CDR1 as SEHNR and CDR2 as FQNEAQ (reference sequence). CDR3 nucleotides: TGTGCCAGCAGCCCAAGCTTTGGTCACACCGGGGAGCTGTTTTTT. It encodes CASSPSFGHTGELFF.

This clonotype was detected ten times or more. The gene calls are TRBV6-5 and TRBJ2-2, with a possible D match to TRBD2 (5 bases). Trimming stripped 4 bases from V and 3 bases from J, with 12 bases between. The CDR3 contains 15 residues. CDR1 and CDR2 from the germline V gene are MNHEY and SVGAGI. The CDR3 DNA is TGTGCCAGCAGTTGGAGGAAAACTTACACCGGGGAGCTGTTTTTT. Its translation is CASSWRKTYTGELFF.

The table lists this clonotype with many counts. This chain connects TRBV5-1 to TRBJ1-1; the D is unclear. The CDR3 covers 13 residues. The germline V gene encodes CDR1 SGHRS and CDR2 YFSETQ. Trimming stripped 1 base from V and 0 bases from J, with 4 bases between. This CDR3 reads CASSLRLNTEAFF. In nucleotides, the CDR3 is TGCGCCAGCAGCTTGAGGCTGAACACTGAAGCTTTCTTT.

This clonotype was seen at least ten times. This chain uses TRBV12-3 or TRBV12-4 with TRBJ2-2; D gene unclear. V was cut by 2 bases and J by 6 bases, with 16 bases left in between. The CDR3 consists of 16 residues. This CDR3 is CASSLSIPVRSGELFF. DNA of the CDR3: TGTGCCAGCAGTTTATCCATCCCCGTTAGGTCCGGGGAGCTGTTTTTT.